This TCR beta chain appears in the sequencing data of a study of control samples from healthy donors and cancer patients. Looked up from germline, CDR1 is MDHEN and CDR2 is SYDVKM. V lost 1 base, J lost 3 bases, and 2 bases stayed unmatched. This CDR3 has 15 amino acids. Data came from immunoSEQ multiplex PCR; TCRdb stores just in-frame clones and leaves some out. The sample gives tens of thousands of clones, roughly 95% of which show up once; 1.1% is in the top ten. V is TRBV28 and J is TRBJ2-7; 11 nucleotides align to TRBD1. The sequence was obtained from a young woman in good health. The sample taken for sequencing was blood. The DNA for the CDR3 is TGTGCCAGCAGTTTATTGGGGACAGGGGGCTACGAGCAGTACTTC. It encodes CASSLLGTGGYEQYF.